This entry lists 20 T cell receptor beta chains sequenced from one sample in a study of blood T cell repertoires in COVID-19. Clones were sequenced by immunoSEQ multiplex PCR, and TCRdb holds only the in-frame ones, with some missing. This sample yields roughly 200,000 clones, of which roughly 90% are seen a single time; more than 4% belongs to the top ten. Input material: PBMCs or T cells enriched from blood (not recorded which). These receptors were collected from a woman younger than 45 who had been exposed to COVID-19.

The rearrangement uses TRBV15 and TRBJ2-3; 8 bases fit TRBD2. The trim removed 7 bases at V and 3 bases at J, leaving 9 bases unmatched. The germline CDR1 and CDR2 sequences are LNHNV and YYDKDF (reference sequence). The CDR3 spans 15 residues. The CDR3: CATTLSGGRTDTQYF. CDR3 nucleotide sequence: TGTGCCACCACCCTAAGCGGGGGCCGAACAGATACGCAGTATTTT.

The chain links TRBV12-5 to TRBJ1-1; 9 bases match TRBD1. The CDR3 extends over 15 amino acids. Trimming at V came to 6 bases and at J to 2 bases, leaving 7 bases not matched to a gene. Germline CDR1 LGHNT, CDR2 FRNRAP. The CDR3 is CASGSGQGYNTEAFF. The CDR3 DNA follows: TGTGCTAGTGGATCGGGACAGGGATATAACACTGAAGCTTTCTTT.

The chain is built from TRBV7-8 and TRBJ1-1; no clear D. This CDR3 is built from 12 residues. Germline assignment: CDR1 SGHVS and CDR2 FQNEAQ. V was shortened by 5 bases and J by 1 base, with 5 bases between the two germline ends. The CDR3 region is CASSPQNTEAFF. For the CDR3, the DNA is TGTGCCAGCAGCCCCCAGAACACTGAAGCTTTCTTT.

The gene calls are TRBV5-1 and TRBJ2-5; tentatively, D is TRBD2 (6 bases). This CDR3 is built from 15 residues. Looked up from germline, CDR1 is SGHRS and CDR2 is YFSETQ. V gave up 4 bases and J gave up 1 base, with 14 bases separating them. The CDR3 spells CASSPGAGSQETQYF. DNA for the CDR3: TGCGCCAGCAGCCCGGGTGCGGGGTCCCAAGAGACCCAGTACTTC. The full variable domain, in which reference TRBV5-1 and TRBJ2-5 provide the parts outside the CDR3, is KAGVTQTPRYLIKTRGQQVTLSCSPISGHRSVSWYQQTPGQGLQFLFEYFSETQRNKGNFPGRFSGRQFSNSRSEMNVSTLELGDSALYLCASSPGAGSQETQYFGPGTRLLVL.

The genes are TRBV2 and TRBJ1-4; tentatively, D is TRBD1 (5 bases). Germline V lookup: CDR1 SNHLY, CDR2 FYNNEI. Trimming stripped 5 bases from V and 8 bases from J, with 18 bases between. The CDR3 spans 15 residues. DNA for the CDR3: TGTGCCAGCAGTCGCTGGGGGGAAGTGGGGGAAAAACTGTTTTTT. Its translation is CASSRWGEVGEKLFF.

The chain carries TRBV12-3 or TRBV12-4 and TRBJ1-2; perhaps TRBD1 as D (6 bases). The CDR3 covers 13 residues. Trimming cost V 1 base and J 6 bases, with 9 bases left between them. The DNA of the CDR3 is TGTGCCAGCAGTTTAGAGGGGGTTGATGGCTACACCTTC. As protein: CASSLEGVDGYTF.

This clone was seen only a few times. The chain uses TRBV18 and TRBJ1-3; D may be TRBD1 (6 bases). Trimming stripped 1 base from V and 3 bases from J, with 13 bases between. Looked up from germline, CDR1 is KGHSH and CDR2 is LQKENI. The CDR3 extends over 16 amino acids. CDR3 in DNA: TGTGCCAGCTCACCACTGGGCCAGGGGATTGGAAACACCATATATTTT. Translation gives CASSPLGQGIGNTIYF.

The chain uses TRBV5-1 and TRBJ1-2, with TRBD1 matching 7 bases. The CDR3 totals 14 residues. Germline V gene lookup returns CDR1 SGHRS and CDR2 YFSETQ. The trim removed 0 bases at V and 5 bases at J, leaving 4 bases unmatched. This CDR3 is CASSLDTGAYGYTF. The DNA for the CDR3 is TGCGCCAGCAGCTTGGACACAGGGGCTTATGGCTACACCTTC.

The gene calls are TRBV6-1 and TRBJ1-5; D gene unclear. Germline V lookup: CDR1 MNHNS, CDR2 SASEGT. V lost 3 bases and J lost 0, with 15 bases in between. The CDR3 sequence is 17 residues long. CDR3 sequence (DNA): TGTGCCAGCAGTGAGAGAGCTACTCTGCGTAGCAATCAGCCCCAGCATTTT. It is translated as CASSERATLRSNQPQHF.

V and J are TRBV5-1 and TRBJ2-7, with TRBD2 matching 10 bases. Trimming cost V 5 bases and J 6 bases; bases outside gene matches: 14. This CDR3 has 16 residues. Germline V gene sequence: CDR1 SGHRS, CDR2 YFSETQ. The chain's CDR3 is CASSILGTSELSEQYF. The CDR3 nucleotides are TGCGCCAGCAGTATACTGGGGACTAGCGAGTTGTCCGAGCAGTACTTC.

This clone occurred many times. The V and J genes are TRBV7-2 and TRBJ1-6, with D possibly being TRBD1 (5 bases). Germline V gene sequence: CDR1 SGHTA, CDR2 FQGNSA. CDR3 length equals 16 residues. Trimming pared 5 bases from V and 0 bases from J, leaving 11 bases between. Here the CDR3 reads CASSPREVSYNSPLHF. DNA of the CDR3: TGTGCCAGCAGCCCCAGGGAGGTCTCCTATAATTCACCCCTCCACTTT.

The chain joins TRBV4-1 to TRBJ1-1; 9 positions match TRBD1. The germline CDR1 and CDR2 sequences are MGHRA and YSYEKL. J lost 8 bases, V lost 3 bases, and 10 bases had no gene match. The CDR3 totals 15 residues. CDR3 coding DNA: TGCGCCAGCAGCCATCCACAGGGGGCGGTCTCCGAAGCTTTCTTT. As protein: CASSHPQGAVSEAFF.

V and J are TRBV4-1 and TRBJ1-4; TRBD1 matches at 9 bases. Per the germline V gene, CDR1 is MGHRA and CDR2 is YSYEKL. The V gene end was trimmed by 3 bases and the J gene end by 14 bases; junction bases not matched to a gene: 13. The CDR3 spans 15 residues. The CDR3 bases are TGCGCCAGCAGCCATGGGCCGGGACAGGGACAAGCCCTGTTTTTT. This encodes CASSHGPGQGQALFF.

This rearrangement joins TRBV7-2 to TRBJ1-6; D possibly corresponds to TRBD1 (5 bases). The CDR3 extends over 15 amino acids. Deletions cut 5 bases from V and 8 bases from J, with 16 bases between. CDR1 and CDR2 (germline): SGHTA, FQGNSA. The CDR3 DNA is TGTGCCAGCAGCCCGGGTCGGGGGTGGCATTCACCCCTCCACTTT. This gives the protein CASSPGRGWHSPLHF.

J is TRBJ2-3 and V is TRBV5-1; TRBD2 might be the D (6 bases). Germline V gene sequence: CDR1 SGHRS, CDR2 YFSETQ. This CDR3 has 15 amino acids. V gave up 0 bases and J gave up 0 bases, with 8 bases separating them. The CDR3 protein is CASSLGAGSTDTQYF. The CDR3 nucleotides read TGCGCCAGCAGCTTGGGGGCGGGGAGCACAGATACGCAGTATTTT.

The chain couples TRBV9 to TRBJ2-5; TRBD2 agrees at 9 bases. The V and J ends lost 0 bases and 8 bases, in that order; junction bases with no gene match: 11. CDR1 and CDR2 from the germline V gene are SGDLS and YYNGEE. This CDR3 contains 16 residues. The CDR3 DNA is TGTGCCAGCAGCGTAGGAAGCGGGGGGCCCCTAGGTACCCAGTACTTC. Translation: CASSVGSGGPLGTQYF.

J is TRBJ1-3 and V is TRBV6-6; 9 bases fit TRBD1. The CDR3 runs 15 residues. Germline V gene sequence: CDR1 MNHNY, CDR2 SVGAGI (reference sequence). The V and J ends lost 5 bases and 4 bases, in that order; junction bases with no gene match: 6. The CDR3 nucleotides read TGTGCCAGCAGTCCGGGACAGGGACCCGGAAACACCATATATTTT. Amino acid sequence: CASSPGQGPGNTIYF.

V and J are TRBV5-4 and TRBJ1-2; D is possibly TRBD1 (5 bases). Trimming shortened V by 4 bases and J by 10 bases, and 17 bases separated the two germline ends. From germline, CDR1 is SGHNT and CDR2 YYREEE (reference sequence). The CDR3 runs 13 residues. Here the CDR3 reads CASSRPGELDYTF. The DNA of the CDR3 is TGTGCCAGCAGCAGGCCGGGGGAGCTAGACTACACCTTC. Full variable domain (rest looked up from reference TRBV5-4 and TRBJ1-2): ETGVTQSPTHLIKTRGQQVTLRCSSQSGHNTVSWYQQALGQGPQFIFQYYREEENGRGNFPPRFSGLQFPNYSSELNVNALELDDSALYLCASSRPGELDYTFGSGTRLTVV.

The gene calls are TRBV10-1 and TRBJ2-3, with 9 bases that match TRBD1. The germline gives CDR1 WNHNN, CDR2 SYGVQD (reference sequence). This CDR3 has 17 amino acids. J was trimmed by 5 bases and V by 3 bases; bases with no gene match: 12. The CDR3 reads CASSDPGQGPSGDTQYF. DNA of the CDR3: TGCGCCAGCAGTGATCCGGGACAGGGTCCATCGGGAGATACGCAGTATTTT.

The J gene is TRBJ2-3, the V gene TRBV9; D is ambiguous. This CDR3 is built from 15 residues. Per germline, CDR1 SGDLS and CDR2 YYNGEE. V was cut by 0 bases and J by 2 bases, with 10 bases left in between. In DNA form, the CDR3 reads TGTGCCAGCAGCGTAGTTCCACAGCACACAGATACGCAGTATTTT. It is translated as CASSVVPQHTDTQYF. Drawing the rest from reference TRBV9 and TRBJ2-3, the complete variable domain is DSGVTQTPKHLITATGQRVTLRCSPRSGDLSVYWYQQSLDQGLQFLIQYYNGEERAKGNILERFSAQQFPDLHSELNLSSLELGDSALYFCASSVVPQHTDTQYFGPGTRLTVL.